The 21 T cell receptor beta chains in this list originate from one sample, sequenced in a study of STAT5B mutations in CD4+ large granular lymphocyte leukemia. Produced via immunoSEQ multiplex PCR; TCRdb's table is partial and in-frame only. The data hold about 35,000 clones, with about three quarters observed a single time. Sequencing input: CD4+ T cells from blood buffy coats. Receptors were obtained from a human donor in good health.

This sequence joins TRBV30 and TRBJ1-1, with D unclear. Trimming removed 0 bases from V and 11 bases from J, with 13 bases in between. Germline CDR1 reads GTSNPN; CDR2 reads SVGIG (reference sequence). The CDR3 spans 12 residues. This chain's CDR3 is CAWSVGGGRAFF. The CDR3 DNA follows: TGTGCCTGGAGTGTAGGCGGTGGTAGGGCTTTCTTT.

The V call is TRBV9, the J call TRBJ1-1; 10 nucleotides line up with TRBD1. V shed 0 bases and J 5 bases; nucleotides not matched to a gene: 4. The CDR3 runs 15 residues. Germline values: CDR1 SGDLS, CDR2 YYNGEE. The CDR3 DNA is TGTGCCAGCAGCGTAGATGGGACAGGGGTGACTGAAGCTTTCTTT. Protein product: CASSVDGTGVTEAFF.

V is TRBV6-5 and J is TRBJ2-1; D is unclear. V lost 2 bases and J lost 7, with 12 bases in between. The CDR3 is 14 amino acids. Per the germline V gene, CDR1 is MNHEY and CDR2 is SVGAGI. CDR3 nucleotides: TGTGCCAGCAGTTACGGAAGGGATGAGAATGAGCAGTTCTTC. It encodes CASSYGRDENEQFF.

The chain joins TRBV30 to TRBJ1-2; D is undetermined. Germline CDR1 reads GTSNPN; CDR2 reads SVGIG (reference sequence). Between the trimmed V and J ends, which lost 2 bases and 0 bases, there was a span of 19 bases. This CDR3 is built from 17 residues. The CDR3 sequence is CAWSIFSGLTPNYGYTF. The CDR3, as DNA: TGTGCCTGGAGTATTTTTTCTGGCCTAACCCCTAACTATGGCTACACCTTC.

This clone was counted between two and nine times. This chain joins TRBV6-6 and TRBJ2-7; 9 bases agree with TRBD2. The CDR3 runs to 14 residues. From germline, CDR1 is MNHNY and CDR2 SVGAGI (reference sequence). J lost 1 base, V lost 4 bases, and 2 bases had no gene match. The CDR3 bases are TGTGCCAGCAGTTTAGCGGGAGATTCCTACGAGCAGTACTTC. This translates into CASSLAGDSYEQYF.

The chain combines TRBV19 with TRBJ2-7; TRBD2 matches at 7 bases. This CDR3 has 15 amino acids. J lost 3 bases, V lost 5 bases, and 10 bases had no gene match. Germline V gene data show CDR1 as LNHDA and CDR2 as SQIVND (reference sequence). The CDR3 protein is CASSSSGVVVYEQYF. CDR3 DNA: TGTGCCAGTAGTTCCAGCGGGGTTGTAGTCTACGAGCAGTACTTC.

V gene TRBV7-2 combines with J gene TRBJ2-7, with TRBD2 matching 8 bases. The CDR3 is 14 amino acids. From germline, CDR1 is SGHTA and CDR2 FQGNSA. After removal of 3 bases from V and 6 bases from J, the junction contained 7 bases not matched to a gene. This CDR3 reads CASSFEGLGGEQYF. In nucleotides, the CDR3 is TGTGCCAGCAGCTTTGAGGGACTAGGGGGCGAGCAGTACTTC. Based on the CDR3 plus reference TRBV7-2 and TRBJ2-7, the full variable domain is GAGVSQSPSNKVTEKGKDVELRCDPISGHTALYWYRQSLGQGLEFLIYFQGNSAPDKSGLPSDRFSAERTGGSVSTLTIQRTQQEDSAVYLCASSFEGLGGEQYFGPGTRLTVT.

This clone came up once. The chain links TRBV9 to TRBJ1-6, with TRBD1 as a possible D gene (5 bases). This CDR3 is 14 amino acids long. Germline V lookup: CDR1 SGDLS, CDR2 YYNGEE. V was cut by 2 bases and J by 7 bases, with 10 bases left in between. CDR3 nucleotides: TGTGCCAGCAGCGTGGGGCAGCAAAATTCACCCCTCCACTTT. Protein: CASSVGQQNSPLHF.

This chain joins TRBV15 and TRBJ1-5; 7 nucleotides line up with TRBD1. J lost 2 bases, V lost 5 bases, and 6 bases had no gene match. Germline CDR1 reads LNHNV; CDR2 reads YYDKDF (reference sequence). The CDR3 loop spans 15 amino acids. CDR3 coding DNA: TGTGCCACCAGCGAGGGGGCGACGGGCAATCAGCCCCAGCATTTT. Translated, it gives CATSEGATGNQPQHF.

The chain has TRBV18 and TRBJ2-7; no firm D call. Per the germline V gene, CDR1 is KGHSH and CDR2 is LQKENI. This CDR3 is built from 15 residues. Trimming removed 5 bases from V and 2 bases from J, with 16 bases in between. The CDR3 region is CASSVVTGLTYEQYF. The CDR3 DNA reads as TGTGCCAGCTCAGTCGTGACTGGCCTTACCTACGAGCAGTACTTC.

The genes are TRBV14 and TRBJ2-4; D tentatively fits TRBD1 or TRBD2 (7 bases each). V was shortened by 4 bases and J by 7 bases, with 14 bases between the two germline ends. Germline CDR1 SGHDN, CDR2 FVKESK. The CDR3 runs to 14 residues. CDR3 loop: CASSPDREGNIQYF. The CDR3, as DNA: TGTGCCAGCAGCCCCGACAGGGAGGGGAACATTCAGTACTTC. Full variable domain (missing parts from reference TRBV14 and TRBJ2-4): EAGVTQFPSHSVIEKGQTVTLRCDPISGHDNLYWYRRVMGKEIKFLLHFVKESKQDESGMPNNRFLAERTGGTYSTLKVQPAELEDSGVYFCASSPDREGNIQYFGAGTRLSVL.

The genes are TRBV19 and TRBJ2-1; D gene uncertain. The germline V and J ends were trimmed by 3 bases and 9 bases, with 9 bases remaining between them. Per germline, CDR1 LNHDA and CDR2 SQIVND (reference sequence). This CDR3 contains 12 residues. The CDR3 reads CASSISGAEQFF. CDR3 DNA: TGTGCCAGTAGTATCTCCGGAGCTGAGCAGTTCTTC. Supplemented by reference TRBV19 and TRBJ2-1, the full variable domain reads DGGITQSPKYLFRKEGQNVTLSCEQNLNHDAMYWYRQDPGQGLRLIYYSQIVNDFQKGDIAEGYSVSREKKESFPLTVTSAQKNPTAFYLCASSISGAEQFFGPGTRLTVL.

The V gene is TRBV10-3, the J gene TRBJ1-1, with 12 bases identical to TRBD1. Germline trimming cut 0 bases from V and 4 bases from J; bases unmatched to any gene: 6. There are 17 residues in the CDR3. Looked up from germline, CDR1 is ENHRY and CDR2 is SYGVKD. CDR3 in DNA: TGTGCCATCAGTGAGTCAAGGGACAGGGGGCGAGGCACTGAAGCTTTCTTT. Protein product: CAISESRDRGRGTEAFF.

The chain is built from TRBV10-3 and TRBJ1-2; D might be TRBD1 (5 bases). Germline CDR1 is ENHRY and CDR2 is SYGVKD. CDR3 length: 14 amino acids. Trimming stripped 10 bases from V and 2 bases from J, with 17 bases between. The CDR3 reads CANSEGLGNYGYTF. The CDR3 DNA reads TGTGCCAACTCGGAGGGGTTAGGGAACTATGGCTACACCTTC.

The chain uses TRBV4-1 and TRBJ1-3, with TRBD1 as a possible D gene (6 bases). The CDR3 is made up of 15 amino acids. Trimming pared 8 bases from V and 1 base from J, leaving 15 bases between. Germline V lookup: CDR1 MGHRA, CDR2 YSYEKL. CDR3 in DNA: TGCGCCAGCGGGGGGCAGGCTGAATCTGGAAACACCATATATTTT. The encoded protein is CASGGQAESGNTIYF.

V gene TRBV30 combines with J gene TRBJ1-3; no definite D call. The CDR3 extends over 15 amino acids. Germline assignment: CDR1 GTSNPN and CDR2 SVGIG (reference sequence). V lost 3 bases to trimming and J lost 0 bases, with 12 bases between them. In DNA, the CDR3 is TGTGCCTGGAGCTCAGGAGGAAACTCTGGAAACACCATATATTTT. This encodes CAWSSGGNSGNTIYF.

The chain joins TRBV6-1 to TRBJ2-7; 9 nucleotides agree with TRBD2. Losses at the gene ends were 8 bases for V and 0 bases for J; bases not matched to a gene: 5. The length of the CDR3 is 14 residues. Germline V gives CDR1 MNHNS, CDR2 SASEGT. The CDR3, as DNA: TGTGCCAGCCACTATAGCGGGAGCTCCTACGAGCAGTACTTC. This gives the protein CASHYSGSSYEQYF.

The chain is built from TRBV10-2 and TRBJ2-7, with 9 bases fitting TRBD2. Per germline, CDR1 WSHSY and CDR2 SAAADI. Trimming removed 2 bases from V and 0 bases from J; junction bases left unmatched: 11. This CDR3 region has 18 residues. The CDR3 nucleotides are TGCGCCAGCAGTGAGGTCGGGGCTAGCGGGGCGTTCTCCTACGAGCAGTACTTC. Protein sequence: CASSEVGASGAFSYEQYF.

The V call is TRBV10-1, the J call TRBJ2-1; 14 bases line up with TRBD2. The CDR3 has 16 residues. Germline V CDR1 and CDR2: WNHNN, SYGVQD (reference sequence). The trim removed 4 bases at V and 4 bases at J, leaving 3 bases unmatched. The CDR3 sequence is CASSGGTSGGYNEQFF. CDR3 coding DNA: TGCGCCAGCAGTGGAGGGACTAGCGGGGGATACAATGAGCAGTTCTTC.

V gene TRBV19 combines with J gene TRBJ1-2; D ambiguous. V lost 6 bases and J lost 1, with 18 bases in between. This CDR3 is built from 16 residues. The germline gives CDR1 LNHDA, CDR2 SQIVND (reference sequence). This CDR3 is CASSKESASLNYGYTF. DNA for the CDR3: TGTGCCAGTAGCAAGGAGAGCGCTAGCCTTAACTATGGCTACACCTTC.

The rearrangement uses TRBV20-1 and TRBJ2-5; perhaps TRBD2 as D (6 bases). CDR3 size: 11 residues. Germline V gives CDR1 DFQATT, CDR2 SNEGSKA (reference sequence). The ends were cut back, 6 bases at V and 5 bases at J, with 10 bases in the middle. CDR3 sequence reads: CSAGGSETQYF. Written as DNA, the CDR3 is TGCAGTGCCGGGGGTTCGGAGACCCAGTACTTC.